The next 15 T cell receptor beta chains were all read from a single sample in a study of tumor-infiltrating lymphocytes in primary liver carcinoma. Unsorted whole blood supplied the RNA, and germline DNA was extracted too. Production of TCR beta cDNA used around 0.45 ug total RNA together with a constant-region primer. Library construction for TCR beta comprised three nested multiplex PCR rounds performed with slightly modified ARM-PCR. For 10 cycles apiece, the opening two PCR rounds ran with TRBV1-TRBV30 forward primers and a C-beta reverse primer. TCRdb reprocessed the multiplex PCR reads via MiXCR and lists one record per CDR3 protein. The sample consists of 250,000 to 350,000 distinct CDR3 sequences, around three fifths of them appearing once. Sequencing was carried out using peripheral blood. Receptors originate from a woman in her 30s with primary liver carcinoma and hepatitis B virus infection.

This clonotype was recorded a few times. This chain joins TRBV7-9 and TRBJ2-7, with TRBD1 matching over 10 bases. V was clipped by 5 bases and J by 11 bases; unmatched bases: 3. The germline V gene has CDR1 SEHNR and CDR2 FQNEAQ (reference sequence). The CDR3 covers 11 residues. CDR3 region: CASSIGTGEYF. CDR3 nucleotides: TGTGCCAGCAGCATTGGGACAGGGGAGTACTTC.

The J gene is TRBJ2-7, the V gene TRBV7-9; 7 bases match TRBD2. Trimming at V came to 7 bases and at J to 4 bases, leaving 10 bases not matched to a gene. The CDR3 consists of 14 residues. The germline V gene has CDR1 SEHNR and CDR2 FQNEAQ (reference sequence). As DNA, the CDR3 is TGTGCCAGCACCACTGCGGGAGTCGTTTACGAGCAGTACTTC. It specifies CASTTAGVVYEQYF.

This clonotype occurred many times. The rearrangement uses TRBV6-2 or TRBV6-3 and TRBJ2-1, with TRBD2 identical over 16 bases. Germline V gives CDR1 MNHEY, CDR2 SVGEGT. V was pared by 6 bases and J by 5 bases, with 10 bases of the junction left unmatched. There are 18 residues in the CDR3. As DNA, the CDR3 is TGTGCCAGCAGGGCACCGGGACTAGCGGGAGGGCATAACAATGAGCAGTTCTTC. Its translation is CASRAPGLAGGHNNEQFF.

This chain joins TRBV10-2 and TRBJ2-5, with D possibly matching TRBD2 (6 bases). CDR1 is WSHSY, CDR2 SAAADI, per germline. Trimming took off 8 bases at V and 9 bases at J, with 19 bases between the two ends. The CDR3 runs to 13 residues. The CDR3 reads CASGPGVLEAQYF. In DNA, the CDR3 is TGCGCCAGCGGGCCGGGAGTTTTGGAGGCCCAGTACTTC.

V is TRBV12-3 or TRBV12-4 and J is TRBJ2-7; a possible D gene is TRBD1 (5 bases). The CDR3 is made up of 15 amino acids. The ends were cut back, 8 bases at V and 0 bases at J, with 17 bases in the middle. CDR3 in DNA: TGTGCCAGCGGCGGTGGACACGGGTCCTCCTACGAGCAGTACTTC. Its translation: CASGGGHGSSYEQYF.

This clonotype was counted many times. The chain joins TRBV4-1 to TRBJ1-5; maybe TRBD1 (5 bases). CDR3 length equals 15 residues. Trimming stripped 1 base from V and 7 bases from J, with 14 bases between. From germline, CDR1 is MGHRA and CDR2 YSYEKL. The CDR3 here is CASSQVSQGGQPQHF. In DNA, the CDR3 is TGCGCCAGCAGCCAAGTGAGCCAGGGCGGCCAGCCCCAGCATTTT.

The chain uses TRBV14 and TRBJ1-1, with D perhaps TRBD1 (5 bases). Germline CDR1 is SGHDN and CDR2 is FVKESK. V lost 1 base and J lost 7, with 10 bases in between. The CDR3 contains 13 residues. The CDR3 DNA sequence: TGTGCCAGCAGCCAAGGAAGGGGCATTGAAGCTTTCTTT. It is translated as CASSQGRGIEAFF.

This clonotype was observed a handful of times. As DNA, the CDR3 is TGTGCCAGCAGCAACTTAAGGGGGGGCTCCGGGGAGCTGTTTTTT. This translates into CASSNLRGGSGELFF. The chain recombines TRBV6-2 or TRBV6-3 with TRBJ2-2; tentatively, D is TRBD2 (7 bases). V was pared by 6 bases and J by 6 bases, with 17 bases between. The length of the CDR3 is 15 residues. Germline V gives CDR1 MNHEY, CDR2 SVGEGT.

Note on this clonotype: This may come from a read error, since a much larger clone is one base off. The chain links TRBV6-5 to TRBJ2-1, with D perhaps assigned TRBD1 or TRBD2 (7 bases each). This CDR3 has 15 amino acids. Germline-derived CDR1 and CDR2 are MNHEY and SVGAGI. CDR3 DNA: TGTACCAGCAGTTACAGGGGCTCGGGGGGCAATGAGCAGTTCTTC. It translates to CTSSYRGSGGNEQFF.

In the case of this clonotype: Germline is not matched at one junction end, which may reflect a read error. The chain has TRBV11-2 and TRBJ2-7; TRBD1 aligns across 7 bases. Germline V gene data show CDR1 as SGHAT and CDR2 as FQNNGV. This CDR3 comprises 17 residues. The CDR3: CAISLVVGTALPTEQYF. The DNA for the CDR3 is TGTGCCATCAGCCTAGTAGTCGGGACAGCCTTACCGACCGAGCAGTACTTC.

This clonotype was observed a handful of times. Here the CDR3 reads CSVVNSHTNYGYTF. CDR3 in DNA: TGCAGCGTTGTTAACAGCCATACTAACTATGGCTACACCTTC. This chain links TRBV29-1 with TRBJ1-2; D call uncertain. The length of the CDR3 is 14 residues. Per germline, CDR1 SQVTM and CDR2 ANQGSEA. V lost 4 bases, J lost 0 bases, and 12 bases lay in between.

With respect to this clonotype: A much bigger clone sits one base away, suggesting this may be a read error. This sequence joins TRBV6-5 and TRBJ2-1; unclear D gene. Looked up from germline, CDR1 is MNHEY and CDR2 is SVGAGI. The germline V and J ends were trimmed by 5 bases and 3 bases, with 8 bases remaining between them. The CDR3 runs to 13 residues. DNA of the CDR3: TGTGCCAGCAGTGCGGAGTTCTACAATGAGCAGTTCTTC. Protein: CASSAEFYNEQFF.

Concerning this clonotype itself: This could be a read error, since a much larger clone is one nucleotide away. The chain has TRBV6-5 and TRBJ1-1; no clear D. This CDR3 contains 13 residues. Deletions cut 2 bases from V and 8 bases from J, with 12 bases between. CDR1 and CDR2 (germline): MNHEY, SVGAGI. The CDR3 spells CASSYLMAPEAFF. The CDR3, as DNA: TGTGCCAGCAGTTACCTAATGGCCCCAGAAGCTTTCTTT.

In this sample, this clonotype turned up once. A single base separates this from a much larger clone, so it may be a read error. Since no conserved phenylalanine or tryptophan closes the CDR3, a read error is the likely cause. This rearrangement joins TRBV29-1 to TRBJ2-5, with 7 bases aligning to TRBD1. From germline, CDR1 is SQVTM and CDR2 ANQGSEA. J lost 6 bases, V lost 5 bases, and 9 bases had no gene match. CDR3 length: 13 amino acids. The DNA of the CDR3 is TGCAGCGTTCGTGAAGGGGGCTTTAAGACCCAGTACCTC. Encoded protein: CSVREGGFKTQYL.

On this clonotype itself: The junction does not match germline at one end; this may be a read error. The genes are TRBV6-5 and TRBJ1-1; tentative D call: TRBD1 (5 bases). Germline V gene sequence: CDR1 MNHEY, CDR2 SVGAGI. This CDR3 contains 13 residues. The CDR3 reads CANSYSTDHEAFF. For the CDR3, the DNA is TGTGCCAACAGTTACTCGACAGATCATGAAGCTTTCTTT.